These 20 T cell receptor beta chains came from one sample sequenced in a study of identical twins. TCRdb reprocessed the 5' RACE reads via MiXCR and lists one record per CDR3 protein. The sample lists 130,000 to 150,000 distinct CDR3 sequences, approximately 4% occurring once. Sequences were obtained from memory T cells sorted from blood. Every receptor here comes from a man between 18 and 29 years old in good health.

Concerning this clonotype itself: This may come from a read error, since a much larger clone is one base off. V is TRBV20-1 and J is TRBJ2-7, with a tentative D call TRBD1 (6 bases). Germline assignment: CDR1 DFQATT and CDR2 SNEGSKA (reference sequence). The V and J ends lost 4 bases and 7 bases respectively, with 11 bases between them. CDR3 length equals 11 residues. This CDR3 is CSATLGQEQYF. The DNA of the CDR3 is TGCAGTGCTACCTTAGGACAGGAGCAGTACTTC.

The table lists this clonotype with many counts. This sequence joins TRBV6-1 and TRBJ1-4; D might be TRBD1 (5 bases). Germline CDR1 MNHNS, CDR2 SASEGT. The CDR3 sequence is 14 residues long. V shed 6 bases and J shed 8 bases, with 16 bases lying between them. The CDR3 coding sequence is TGTGCCAGCAGCCCGACAGCTCTAGGCGAAAAACTGTTTTTT. Translated, it gives CASSPTALGEKLFF.

This clonotype has more than one count but fewer than ten. CDR3 sequence: CASSQDLSAEQYV. Written as DNA, the CDR3 is TGTGCCAGCAGCCAAGATCTCTCAGCCGAGCAGTACGTC. The chain has TRBV14 and TRBJ2-7; D not resolved. The V gene's germline CDR1 is SGHDN and CDR2 FVKESK. Trimming removed 0 bases at V and 6 bases at J, with 9 bases between. This CDR3 comprises 13 residues.

This clonotype was counted many times. The genes are TRBV20-1 and TRBJ2-1, with 10 nucleotides matching TRBD1. This CDR3 has 17 residues. In germline, CDR1 is DFQATT, CDR2 SNEGSKA (reference sequence). V lost 6 bases and J lost 1; bases outside the gene matches: 12. CDR3 residues: CSAGGQGVYGSYNEQFF. The DNA for the CDR3 is TGCAGTGCCGGAGGACAGGGGGTTTACGGTTCCTACAATGAGCAGTTCTTC.

This clonotype was observed at least ten times. The chain carries TRBV9 and TRBJ2-1; no clear D. The V and J ends lost 8 bases and 14 bases respectively, with 14 bases between them. The CDR3 covers 10 residues. Germline loops: CDR1 SGDLS, CDR2 YYNGEE. Here the CDR3 reads CASELVREFF. DNA of the CDR3: TGTGCCAGTGAGCTGGTTCGGGAGTTCTTC.

This clonotype was counted ten times or more. The V and J genes are TRBV4-3 and TRBJ1-1; D not certain. V shed 3 bases and J shed 4 bases, with 9 bases lying between them. There are 13 residues in the CDR3. Germline CDR1 LGHNA, CDR2 YSLEER. The CDR3 here is CASSQERTTEAFF. CDR3 nucleotides: TGCGCCAGCAGCCAGGAAAGGACCACTGAAGCTTTCTTT.

The CDR3 DNA follows: TGTGCCAGCAGCTTTGGGACACCTACGGGGAATGAGCAGTTCTTC. It yields the protein CASSFGTPTGNEQFF. The V gene is TRBV5-4, the J gene TRBJ2-1, with a possible D match to TRBD1 (6 bases). CDR1 is SGHNT and CDR2 is YYREEE in the germline V gene (reference sequence). Trimming pared 2 bases from V and 7 bases from J, leaving 16 bases between. The CDR3 spans 15 residues.

This clonotype came up a few times. The chain recombines TRBV7-6 with TRBJ2-3; perhaps TRBD2 as D (5 bases). Germline CDR1 reads SGHVS; CDR2 reads FNYEAQ. The V end was cut by 2 bases, the J end by 3 bases, with 6 bases between. This CDR3 has 13 residues. CDR3 sequence (DNA): TGTGCCAGCAGCTTACGGAGGACAGATACGCAGTATTTT. Its protein is CASSLRRTDTQYF. Full variable domain (remainder filled in from reference TRBV7-6 and TRBJ2-3): GAGVSQSPRYKVTKRGQDVALRCDPISGHVSLYWYRQALGQGPEFLTYFNYEAQQDKSGLPNDRFSAERPEGSISTLTIQRTEQRDSAMYRCASSLRRTDTQYFGPGTRLTVL.

This clonotype has at least ten counts. The chain recombines TRBV20-1 with TRBJ2-2; possibly TRBD1 for D (5 bases). The CDR3 spans 14 residues. V was clipped by 0 bases and J by 7 bases, with 12 bases between them. The germline CDR1 and CDR2 sequences are DFQATT and SNEGSKA (reference sequence). The CDR3, as DNA: TGCAGTGCTAGAGACAGGGTACTTTTCGGGGAGCTGTTTTTT. Encoded protein: CSARDRVLFGELFF.

This clonotype was picked up many times. V and J are TRBV7-8 and TRBJ2-3, with 13 bases matching TRBD2. In germline, CDR1 is SGHVS, CDR2 FQNEAQ. The CDR3 is made up of 16 amino acids. With 5 bases clipped from V and 8 bases from J, the junction kept 10 bases outside the gene matches. This chain's CDR3 is CASSPGLAGTLATQYF. In DNA form, the CDR3 reads TGTGCCAGCAGCCCGGGACTAGCGGGAACCCTGGCTACGCAGTATTTT.

This clonotype was observed at least ten times. This sequence joins TRBV24-1 and TRBJ2-5; 8 bases fit TRBD1. The CDR3 covers 15 residues. Germline CDR1 is KGHDR and CDR2 is SFDVKD. The V gene end was trimmed by 3 bases and the J gene end by 7 bases; junction bases not matched to a gene: 9. As DNA, the CDR3 is TGTGCCACCAGTGATGGGGGGACAGGCCTCGTGACCCAGTACTTC. Translated: CATSDGGTGLVTQYF.

The rearrangement uses TRBV10-3 and TRBJ2-5; tentatively, D is TRBD2 (6 bases). Per the germline V gene, CDR1 is ENHRY and CDR2 is SYGVKD. The CDR3 loop spans 15 amino acids. The V gene lost 5 bases and the J gene lost 4 bases, with 17 bases spanning the gap. The CDR3 nucleotides are TGTGCCATCAGTCCCGGGGGTGCGGGACGAGAGACCCAGTACTTC. As protein: CAISPGGAGRETQYF.

The sample holds many counts of this clonotype. V gene TRBV5-1 combines with J gene TRBJ1-1, with 8 bases that match TRBD1. The germline gives CDR1 SGHRS, CDR2 YFSETQ. There are 16 residues in the CDR3. J lost 3 bases, V lost 3 bases, and 10 bases had no gene match. CDR3 sequence: CASSWATGALDTEAFF. CDR3 nucleotide sequence: TGCGCCAGCAGCTGGGCGACAGGGGCATTGGACACTGAAGCTTTCTTT. Using reference TRBV5-1 and TRBJ1-1 for the parts outside the CDR3, the full variable domain is KAGVTQTPRYLIKTRGQQVTLSCSPISGHRSVSWYQQTPGQGLQFLFEYFSETQRNKGNFPGRFSGRQFSNSRSEMNVSTLELGDSALYLCASSWATGALDTEAFFGQGTRLTVV.

This clonotype came up many times. The gene calls are TRBV28 and TRBJ2-7; TRBD2 matches at 11 bases. The V and J ends lost 5 bases and 8 bases, in that order; junction bases with no gene match: 14. The CDR3 length is 16 residues. Germline V gives CDR1 MDHEN, CDR2 SYDVKM. The CDR3 region is CASSRPGTSGLGKQYF. CDR3 DNA: TGTGCCAGCAGTCGCCCCGGGACTAGCGGATTGGGGAAGCAGTACTTC.

This clonotype was detected ten times or more. The V and J genes are TRBV6-5 and TRBJ1-1; D might be TRBD1 (5 bases). The CDR3 length is 13 residues. The germline V and J ends were trimmed by 2 bases and 8 bases, with 12 bases remaining between them. In germline, CDR1 is MNHEY, CDR2 SVGAGI. The CDR3 loop reads CASSYKKGQEAFF. The CDR3 region has the DNA TGTGCCAGCAGTTACAAAAAAGGACAAGAAGCTTTCTTT.

This clonotype was seen at least ten times. The chain couples TRBV15 to TRBJ1-2; D remains ambiguous. V lost 3 bases and J 3 bases, leaving 8 bases between the germline ends. CDR3 length: 13 amino acids. CDR1 and CDR2 from the germline V gene are LNHNV and YYDKDF (reference sequence). The CDR3 is CATSRSGYYGYTF. CDR3 sequence (DNA): TGTGCCACCAGCAGGTCAGGATACTATGGCTACACCTTC.

This clonotype was picked up many times. This chain connects TRBV6-2 or TRBV6-3 to TRBJ1-1; 8 nucleotides match TRBD1. V lost 5 bases and J lost 1; bases outside the gene matches: 6. Germline V gene data show CDR1 as MNHEY and CDR2 as SVGEGT. CDR3 length: 15 residues. The CDR3 DNA is TGTGCCAGCAGTCTGACAGGGGAGTGGAACACTGAAGCTTTCTTT. Protein sequence: CASSLTGEWNTEAFF.

This clonotype was observed at least ten times. V is TRBV27 and J is TRBJ2-3; D perhaps matches TRBD2 (6 bases). The germline V gene encodes CDR1 MNHEY and CDR2 SMNVEV (reference sequence). With 5 bases removed from V and 0 bases from J, the gap between germline ends came to 12 bases. CDR3 length: 15 amino acids. CDR3 protein: CASSQSGFSTDTQYF. The CDR3 region has the DNA TGTGCCAGCAGTCAGAGCGGGTTTAGCACAGATACGCAGTATTTT.

This clonotype was counted ten times or more. The chain has TRBV3-1 and TRBJ2-2, with TRBD2 as a possible D gene (6 bases). The length of the CDR3 is 17 residues. V shed 0 bases and J shed 0 bases, with 11 bases lying between them. Germline V lookup: CDR1 LGHDT, CDR2 YNNKEL (reference sequence). The chain's CDR3 is CASSQELGGANTGELFF. The CDR3 DNA sequence: TGTGCCAGCAGCCAAGAGTTGGGCGGGGCGAACACCGGGGAGCTGTTTTTT.

This clonotype was seen repeatedly, ten times or more. The V gene is TRBV20-1, the J gene TRBJ2-4; D is ambiguous. The V end was cut by 0 bases, the J end by 8 bases, with 20 bases between. The CDR3 is made up of 16 amino acids. From germline, CDR1 is DFQATT and CDR2 SNEGSKA (reference sequence). The CDR3 is CSARDEVGVHRDIQYF. The CDR3 DNA reads TGCAGTGCTAGAGACGAAGTGGGTGTCCACCGGGACATTCAGTACTTC.